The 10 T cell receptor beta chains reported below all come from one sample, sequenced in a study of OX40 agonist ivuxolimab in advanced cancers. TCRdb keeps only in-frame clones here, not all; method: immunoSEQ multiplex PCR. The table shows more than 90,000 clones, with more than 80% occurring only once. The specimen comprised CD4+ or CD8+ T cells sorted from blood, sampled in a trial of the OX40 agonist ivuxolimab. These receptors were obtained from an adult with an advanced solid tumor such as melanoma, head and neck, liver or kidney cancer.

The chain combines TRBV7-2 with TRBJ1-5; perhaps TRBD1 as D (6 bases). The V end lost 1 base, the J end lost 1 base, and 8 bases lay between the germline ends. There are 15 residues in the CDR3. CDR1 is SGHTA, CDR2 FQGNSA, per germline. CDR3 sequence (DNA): TGTGCCAGCAGCTTAGGCAGGGGAAGCAATCAGCCCCAGCATTTT. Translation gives CASSLGRGSNQPQHF.

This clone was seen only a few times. The CDR3, as DNA: TGTGCCAGCTCACCTGGGTTCCCTGGAAACACCATATATTTT. The encoded protein is CASSPGFPGNTIYF. The chain links TRBV18 to TRBJ1-3; D is ambiguous. Trimming pared 3 bases from V and 2 bases from J, leaving 8 bases between. Looked up from germline, CDR1 is KGHSH and CDR2 is LQKENI. This CDR3 has 14 residues.

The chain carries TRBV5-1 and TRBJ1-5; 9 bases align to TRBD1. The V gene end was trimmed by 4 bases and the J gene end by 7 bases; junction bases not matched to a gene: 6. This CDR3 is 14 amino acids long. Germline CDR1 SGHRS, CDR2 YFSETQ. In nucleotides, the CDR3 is TGCGCCAGCAGCCCGGGACAGGGTAAACAGCCCCAGCATTTT. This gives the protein CASSPGQGKQPQHF.

The CDR3 nucleotides read TGTGCTAGTGCCAGAGACAGGGGTTACGCTGAAGCTTTCTTT. Protein: CASARDRGYAEAFF. The genes are TRBV12-5 and TRBJ1-1, with 8 bases matching TRBD1. V shed 7 bases and J 6 bases; nucleotides not matched to a gene: 10. The CDR3 consists of 14 residues. From germline, CDR1 is LGHNT and CDR2 FRNRAP.

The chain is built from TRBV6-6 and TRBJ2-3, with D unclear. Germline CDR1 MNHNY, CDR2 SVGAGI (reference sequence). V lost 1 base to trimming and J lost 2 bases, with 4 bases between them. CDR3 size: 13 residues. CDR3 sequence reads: CASSYYFTDTQYF. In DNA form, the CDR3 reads TGTGCCAGCAGTTACTATTTCACAGATACGCAGTATTTT.

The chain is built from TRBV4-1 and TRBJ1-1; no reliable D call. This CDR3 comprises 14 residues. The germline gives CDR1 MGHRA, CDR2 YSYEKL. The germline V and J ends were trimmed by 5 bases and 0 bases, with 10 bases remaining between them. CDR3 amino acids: CASSAPTMNTEAFF. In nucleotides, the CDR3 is TGCGCCAGCAGCGCCCCTACAATGAACACTGAAGCTTTCTTT.

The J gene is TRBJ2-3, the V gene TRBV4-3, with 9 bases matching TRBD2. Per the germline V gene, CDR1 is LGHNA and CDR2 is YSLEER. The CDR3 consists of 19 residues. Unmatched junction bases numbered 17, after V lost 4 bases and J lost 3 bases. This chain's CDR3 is CASSRSNLAGLTWTDTQYF. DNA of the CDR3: TGCGCCAGCAGCCGAAGTAACCTAGCGGGGCTCACCTGGACAGATACGCAGTATTTT.

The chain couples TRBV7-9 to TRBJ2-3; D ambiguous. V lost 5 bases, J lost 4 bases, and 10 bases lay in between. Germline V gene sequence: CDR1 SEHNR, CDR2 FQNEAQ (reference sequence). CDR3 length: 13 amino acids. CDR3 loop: CASSPRPSDTQYF. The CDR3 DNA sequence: TGTGCCAGCAGCCCTCGCCCGTCAGATACGCAGTATTTT. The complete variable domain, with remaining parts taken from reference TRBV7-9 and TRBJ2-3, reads DTGVSQNPRHKITKRGQNVTFRCDPISEHNRLYWYRQTLGQGPEFLTYFQNEAQLEKSRLLSDRFSAERPKGSFSTLEIQRTEQGDSAMYLCASSPRPSDTQYFGPGTRLTVL.

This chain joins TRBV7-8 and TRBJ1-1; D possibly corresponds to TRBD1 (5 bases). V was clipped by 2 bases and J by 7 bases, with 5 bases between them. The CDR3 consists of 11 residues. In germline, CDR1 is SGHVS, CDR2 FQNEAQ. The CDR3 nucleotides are TGTGCCAGCAGCTTACAGGGTGAAGCTTTCTTT. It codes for CASSLQGEAFF.

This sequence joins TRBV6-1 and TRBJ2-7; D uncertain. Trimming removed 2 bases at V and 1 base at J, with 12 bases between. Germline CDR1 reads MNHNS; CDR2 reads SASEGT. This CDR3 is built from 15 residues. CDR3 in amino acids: CASSERPAPSYEQYF. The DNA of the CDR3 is TGTGCCAGCAGTGAACGGCCAGCCCCTTCCTACGAGCAGTACTTC.